The 9 T cell receptor beta chains listed next were all sequenced from one sample in a study of human T cells and chemical hapten exposure. TCRdb processed the RACE reads anew with MiXCR; each CDR3 protein has one entry. This table has fewer than 200,000 distinct CDR3 sequences, under 35% appearing once. The sample's time point: pre-sensitization, week 0. Treatment reported: therapeutic diphenylcyclopropenone sensitization with weekly scalp DPC. The sequencing here drew on whole blood, taken in connection with sensitization to the hapten diphenylcyclopropenone (DPC). All receptors derive from a woman in her thirties with alopecia areata. Some clones in this sample may be carry-over from other donors' samples.

The chain links TRBV5-1 to TRBJ1-4, with 9 nucleotides matching TRBD1. The CDR3 has 15 amino acids. The V gene end was trimmed by 4 bases and the J gene end by 8 bases; junction bases not matched to a gene: 9. Germline lookup yields CDR1 SGHRS and CDR2 YFSETQ. The CDR3 loop is CASSIGTGLREKLFF. The CDR3 nucleotides are TGCGCCAGCAGCATCGGGACAGGGCTGCGAGAAAAACTGTTTTTT.

This clonotype was counted a few times. The chain uses TRBV6-5 and TRBJ1-4, with D possibly TRBD1 on 6 matching bases. This CDR3 spans 14 amino acids. V was shortened by 7 bases and J by 7 bases, with 16 bases between the two germline ends. Germline V gives CDR1 MNHEY, CDR2 SVGAGI. This chain's CDR3 is CASNKAGAGEKLFF. CDR3 sequence (DNA): TGTGCCAGCAACAAAGCGGGGGCGGGTGAAAAACTGTTTTTT.

The rearrangement uses TRBV18 and TRBJ1-5; the D is unclear. The CDR3 extends over 13 amino acids. The germline CDR1 and CDR2 sequences are KGHSH and LQKENI. Deletions cut 2 bases from V and 5 bases from J, with 7 bases between. CDR3 sequence (DNA): TGTGCCAGCTCACCAAAGGAGGATCAGCCCCAGCATTTT. This encodes CASSPKEDQPQHF.

This clonotype was observed a handful of times. The rearrangement uses TRBV6-2 or TRBV6-3 and TRBJ1-1; D is ambiguous. Germline CDR1 and CDR2: MNHEY and SVGEGT. This CDR3 has 12 residues. Trimming took off 0 bases at V and 7 bases at J, with 6 bases between the two ends. In nucleotides, the CDR3 is TGTGCCAGCAGTTACTCGACCGGTGAAGCTTTCTTT. This sequence encodes CASSYSTGEAFF.

This clonotype occurred a few times. The V gene is TRBV11-2, the J gene TRBJ2-4, with TRBD1 matching 7 bases. CDR1 is SGHAT and CDR2 is FQNNGV in the germline V gene. This CDR3 has 15 amino acids. Germline trimming cut 5 bases from V and 8 bases from J; bases unmatched to any gene: 12. CDR3 amino acids: CASSPNRGLKDIQYF. CDR3 in DNA: TGTGCCAGCAGCCCTAACAGGGGATTAAAGGACATTCAGTACTTC.

This chain joins TRBV10-3 and TRBJ2-3, with a tentative D call TRBD2 (5 bases). The CDR3 loop spans 14 amino acids. Germline values: CDR1 ENHRY, CDR2 SYGVKD. Deletions cut 6 bases from V and 0 bases from J, with 10 bases between. CDR3 residues: CAIRRADSTDTQYF. The CDR3 region has the DNA TGTGCCATCAGAAGAGCGGATAGCACAGATACGCAGTATTTT.

The genes are TRBV2 and TRBJ1-5; 11 bases are a match to TRBD1. The V and J ends lost 6 bases and 7 bases, in that order; junction bases with no gene match: 5. CDR3 length equals 14 residues. The V gene's germline CDR1 is SNHLY and CDR2 FYNNEI. The CDR3 protein is CASRGTGGSQPQHF. The DNA of the CDR3 is TGTGCCAGCAGGGGGACAGGGGGGTCGCAGCCCCAGCATTTT.

The sample holds a few counts of this clonotype. CDR3: CASSKGGTNEKLFF. The DNA of the CDR3 is TGTGCCAGCAGTAAGGGGGGCACTAATGAAAAACTGTTTTTT. V gene TRBV12-3 or TRBV12-4 combines with J gene TRBJ1-4; TRBD1 is a possible D gene (6 bases). The CDR3 has 14 residues. V shed 5 bases and J shed 2 bases, with 9 bases lying between them.

Concerning this clonotype: Relative to the germline gene, one junction end is altered; a read error may explain this. The chain carries TRBV20-1 and TRBJ2-2; TRBD1 agrees at 10 bases. The CDR3 length is 15 residues. Germline-derived CDR1 and CDR2 are DFQATT and SNEGSKA (reference sequence). CDR3 amino acids: CSAYGTGASTRELFF. The CDR3 nucleotides read TGCAGTGCTTACGGGACAGGGGCATCCACCAGGGAGCTGTTTTTT.